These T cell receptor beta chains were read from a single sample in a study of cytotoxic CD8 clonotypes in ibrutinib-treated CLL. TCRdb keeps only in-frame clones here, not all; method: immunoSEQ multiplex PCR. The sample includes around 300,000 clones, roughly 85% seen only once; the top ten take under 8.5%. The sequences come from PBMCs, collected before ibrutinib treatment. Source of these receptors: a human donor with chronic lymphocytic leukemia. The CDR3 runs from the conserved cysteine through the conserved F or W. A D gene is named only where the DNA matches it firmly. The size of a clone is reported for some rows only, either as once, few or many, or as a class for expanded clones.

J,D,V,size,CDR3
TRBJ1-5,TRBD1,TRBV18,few,CASSSGQNQPQHF
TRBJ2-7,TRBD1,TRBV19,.,CASSTKLTGDYEQYF
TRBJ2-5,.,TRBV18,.,CASSHLGGRQETQYF
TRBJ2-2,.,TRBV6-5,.,CASSYEDSGGTGELFF
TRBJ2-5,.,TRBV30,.,CAWSGGGPGTQYF
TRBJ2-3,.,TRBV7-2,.,CASNVQTSTDTQYF
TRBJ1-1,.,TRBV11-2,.,CASSLWGPGTAEAFF
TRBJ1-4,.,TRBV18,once,CASSPGQTNEKLFF
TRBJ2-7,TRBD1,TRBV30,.,CAWRQGTEHISYEQYF
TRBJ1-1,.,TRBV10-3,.,CAINRGPGTEAFF
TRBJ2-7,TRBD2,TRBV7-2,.,CASSFGTNSYEQYF
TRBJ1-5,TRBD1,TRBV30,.,CAWSKGQGGQPQHF
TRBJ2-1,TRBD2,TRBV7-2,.,CASSLRVAGGYEQFF